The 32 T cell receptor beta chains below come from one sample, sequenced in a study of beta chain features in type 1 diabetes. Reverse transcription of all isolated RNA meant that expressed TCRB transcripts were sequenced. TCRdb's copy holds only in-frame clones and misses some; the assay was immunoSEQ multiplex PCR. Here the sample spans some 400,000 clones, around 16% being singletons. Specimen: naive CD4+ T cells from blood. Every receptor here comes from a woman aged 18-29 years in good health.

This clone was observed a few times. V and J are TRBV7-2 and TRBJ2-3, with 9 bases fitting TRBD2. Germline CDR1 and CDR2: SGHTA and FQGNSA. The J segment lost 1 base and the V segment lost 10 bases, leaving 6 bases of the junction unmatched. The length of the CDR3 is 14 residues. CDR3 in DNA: TGTGCCACACGTCAGCGGGAGGGCACAGATACGCAGTATTTT. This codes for CATRQREGTDTQYF.

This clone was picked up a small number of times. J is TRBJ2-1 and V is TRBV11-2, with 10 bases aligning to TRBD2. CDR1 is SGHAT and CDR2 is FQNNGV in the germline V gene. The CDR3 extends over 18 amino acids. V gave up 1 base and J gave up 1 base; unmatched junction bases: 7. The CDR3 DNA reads TGTGCCAGCAGCTTAGGTCGGGCTAGCGGGAGATCCTACAATGAGCAGTTCTTC. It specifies CASSLGRASGRSYNEQFF.

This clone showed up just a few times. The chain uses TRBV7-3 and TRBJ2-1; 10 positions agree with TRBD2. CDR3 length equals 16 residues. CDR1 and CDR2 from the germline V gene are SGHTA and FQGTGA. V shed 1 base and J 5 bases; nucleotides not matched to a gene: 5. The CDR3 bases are TGTGCCAGCAGCTTAATAGCGGGAGGCACTGACAATGAGCAGTTCTTC. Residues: CASSLIAGGTDNEQFF.

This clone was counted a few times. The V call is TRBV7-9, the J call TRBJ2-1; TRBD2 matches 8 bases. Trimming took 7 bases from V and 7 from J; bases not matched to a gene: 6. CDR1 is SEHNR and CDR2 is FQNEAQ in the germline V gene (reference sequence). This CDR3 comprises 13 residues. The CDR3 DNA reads TGTGCCAGCAACCCGGGACTAGTGAATGAGCAGTTCTTC. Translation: CASNPGLVNEQFF.

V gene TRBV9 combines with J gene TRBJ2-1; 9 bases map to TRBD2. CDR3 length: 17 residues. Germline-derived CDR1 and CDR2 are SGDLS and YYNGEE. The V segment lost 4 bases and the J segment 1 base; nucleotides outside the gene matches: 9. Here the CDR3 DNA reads TGTGCCAGCAGCCGGACTAGCGAGAGATGGTCCTACAATGAGCAGTTCTTC. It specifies CASSRTSERWSYNEQFF.

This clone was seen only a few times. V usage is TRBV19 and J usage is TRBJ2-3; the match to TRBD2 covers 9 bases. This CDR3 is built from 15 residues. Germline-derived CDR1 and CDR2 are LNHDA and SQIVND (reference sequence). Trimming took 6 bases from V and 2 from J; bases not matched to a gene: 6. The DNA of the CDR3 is TGTGCCAGTAGGACGACTAGCGGATTCACAGATACGCAGTATTTT. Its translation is CASRTTSGFTDTQYF.

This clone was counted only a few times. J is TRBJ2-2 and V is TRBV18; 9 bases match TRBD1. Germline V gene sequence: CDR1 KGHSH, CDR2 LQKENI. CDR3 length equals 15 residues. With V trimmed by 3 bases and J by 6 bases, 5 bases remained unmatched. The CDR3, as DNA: TGTGCCAGCTCACCGGGACAGGGCCTCGCCGGGGAGCTGTTTTTT. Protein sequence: CASSPGQGLAGELFF.

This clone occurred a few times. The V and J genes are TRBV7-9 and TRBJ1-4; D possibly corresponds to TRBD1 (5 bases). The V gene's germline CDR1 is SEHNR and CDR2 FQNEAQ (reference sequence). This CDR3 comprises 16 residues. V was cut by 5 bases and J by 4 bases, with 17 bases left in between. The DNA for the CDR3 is TGTGCCAGCAGCATGGCAAGACAGATAAGTAATGAAAAACTGTTTTTT. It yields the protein CASSMARQISNEKLFF.

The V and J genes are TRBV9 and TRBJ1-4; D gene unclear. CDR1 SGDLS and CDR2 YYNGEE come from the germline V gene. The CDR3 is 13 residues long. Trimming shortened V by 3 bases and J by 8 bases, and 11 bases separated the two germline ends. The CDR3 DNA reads TGTGCCAGCAGCGGACAACAGCCCGAAAAACTGTTTTTT. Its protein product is CASSGQQPEKLFF.

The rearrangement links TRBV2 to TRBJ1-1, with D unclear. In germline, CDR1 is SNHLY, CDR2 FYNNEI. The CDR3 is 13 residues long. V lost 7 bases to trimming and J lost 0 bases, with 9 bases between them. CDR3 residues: CASIVLMNTEAFF. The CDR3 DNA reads TGTGCCAGCATTGTACTTATGAACACTGAAGCTTTCTTT.

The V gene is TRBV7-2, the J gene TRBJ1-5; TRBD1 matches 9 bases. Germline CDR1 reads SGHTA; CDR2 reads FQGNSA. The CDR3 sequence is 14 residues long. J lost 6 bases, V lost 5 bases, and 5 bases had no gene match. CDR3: CASSPKQGAQPQHF. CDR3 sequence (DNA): TGTGCCAGCAGCCCAAAACAGGGGGCTCAGCCCCAGCATTTT.

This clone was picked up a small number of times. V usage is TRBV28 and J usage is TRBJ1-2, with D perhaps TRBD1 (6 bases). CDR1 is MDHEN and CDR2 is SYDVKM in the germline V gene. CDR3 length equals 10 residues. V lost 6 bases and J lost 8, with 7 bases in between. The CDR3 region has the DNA TGTGCCAGCAGCAGGGGCGGCTACACCTTC. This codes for CASSRGGYTF.

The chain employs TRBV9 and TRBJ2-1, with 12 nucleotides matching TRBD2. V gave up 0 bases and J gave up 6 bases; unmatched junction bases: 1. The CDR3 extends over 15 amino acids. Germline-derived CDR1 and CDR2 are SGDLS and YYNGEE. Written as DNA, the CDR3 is TGTGCCAGCAGCGTAGGGACTAGCGGGATCAATGAGCAGTTCTTC. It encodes CASSVGTSGINEQFF.

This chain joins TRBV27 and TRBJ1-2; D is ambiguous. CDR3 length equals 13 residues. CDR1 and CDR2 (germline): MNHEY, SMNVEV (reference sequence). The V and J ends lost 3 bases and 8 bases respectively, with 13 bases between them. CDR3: CASSFLNAGGYTF. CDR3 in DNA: TGTGCCAGCAGTTTTCTCAACGCGGGCGGCTACACCTTC.

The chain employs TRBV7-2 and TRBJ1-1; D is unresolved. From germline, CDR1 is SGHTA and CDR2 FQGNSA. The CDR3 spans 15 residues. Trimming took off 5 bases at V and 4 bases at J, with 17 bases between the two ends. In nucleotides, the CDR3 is TGTGCCAGCAGCCCTTCTCGGGGAATAGGCACTGAAGCTTTCTTT. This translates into CASSPSRGIGTEAFF.

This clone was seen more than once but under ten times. CDR3 region: CSVERQGGTEAFF. DNA of the CDR3: TGCAGCGTTGAAAGACAGGGGGGCACTGAAGCTTTCTTT. The V and J genes are TRBV29-1 and TRBJ1-1; 9 bases match TRBD1. Germline V CDR1 and CDR2: SQVTM, ANQGSEA. The CDR3 contains 13 residues. J was trimmed by 4 bases and V by 2 bases; bases with no gene match: 2.

The CDR3 loop reads CASSQVSAFAAYEQYF. In DNA form, the CDR3 reads TGTGCCAGCAGCCAAGTATCTGCTTTCGCGGCCTACGAGCAGTACTTC. This rearrangement joins TRBV14 to TRBJ2-7, with D hard to call. The CDR3 totals 16 residues. The germline gives CDR1 SGHDN, CDR2 FVKESK. Trimming removed 1 base at V and 2 bases at J, with 15 bases between. Drawing the rest from reference TRBV14 and TRBJ2-7, the complete variable domain is EAGVTQFPSHSVIEKGQTVTLRCDPISGHDNLYWYRRVMGKEIKFLLHFVKESKQDESGMPNNRFLAERTGGTYSTLKVQPAELEDSGVYFCASSQVSAFAAYEQYFGPGTRLTVT.

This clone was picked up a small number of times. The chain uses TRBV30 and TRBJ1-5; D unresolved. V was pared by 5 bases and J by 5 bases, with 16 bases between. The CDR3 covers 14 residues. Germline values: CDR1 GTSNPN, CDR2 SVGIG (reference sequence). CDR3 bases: TGTGCCTGGGGACGGACTAGCGTCCATCAGCCCCAGCATTTT. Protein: CAWGRTSVHQPQHF.

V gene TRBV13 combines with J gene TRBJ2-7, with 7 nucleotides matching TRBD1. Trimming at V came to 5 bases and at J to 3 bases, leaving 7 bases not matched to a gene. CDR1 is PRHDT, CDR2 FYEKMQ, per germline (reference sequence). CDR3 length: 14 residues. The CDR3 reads CASSIWQGDYEQYF. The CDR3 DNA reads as TGTGCCAGCAGCATCTGGCAGGGGGACTACGAGCAGTACTTC.

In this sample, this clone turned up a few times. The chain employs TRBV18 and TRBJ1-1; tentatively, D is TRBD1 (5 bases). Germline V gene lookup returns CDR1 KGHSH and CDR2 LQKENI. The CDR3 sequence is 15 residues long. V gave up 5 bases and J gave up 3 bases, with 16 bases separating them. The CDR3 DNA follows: TGTGCCAGCTCAGCTCAGGGTGCCCTGGACACTGAAGCTTTCTTT. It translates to CASSAQGALDTEAFF.

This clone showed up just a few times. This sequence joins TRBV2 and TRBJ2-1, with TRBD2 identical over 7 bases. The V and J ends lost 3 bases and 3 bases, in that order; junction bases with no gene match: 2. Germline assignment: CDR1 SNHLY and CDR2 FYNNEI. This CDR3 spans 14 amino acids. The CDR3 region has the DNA TGTGCCAGCAGTGATCAGCGGGGCTACAATGAGCAGTTCTTC. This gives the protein CASSDQRGYNEQFF.

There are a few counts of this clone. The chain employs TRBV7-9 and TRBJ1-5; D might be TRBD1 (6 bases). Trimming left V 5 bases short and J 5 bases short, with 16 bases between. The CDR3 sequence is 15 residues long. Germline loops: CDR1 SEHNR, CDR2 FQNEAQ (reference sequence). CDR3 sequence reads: CASSPAGEGYQPQHF. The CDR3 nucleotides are TGTGCCAGCAGCCCAGCAGGGGAGGGCTATCAGCCCCAGCATTTT.

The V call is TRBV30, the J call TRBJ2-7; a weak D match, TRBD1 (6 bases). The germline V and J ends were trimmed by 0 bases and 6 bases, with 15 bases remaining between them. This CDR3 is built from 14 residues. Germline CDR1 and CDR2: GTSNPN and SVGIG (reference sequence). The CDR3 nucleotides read TGTGCCTGGAGTGTAATCCAGGGACAAGGCGAGCAGTACTTC. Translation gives CAWSVIQGQGEQYF.

In DNA, the CDR3 is TGCGCCAGCAGCGCAGTCCCACAGATTTATAGCAATCAGCCCCAGCATTTT. This codes for CASSAVPQIYSNQPQHF. This sequence joins TRBV4-1 and TRBJ1-5; D gene uncertain. The CDR3 consists of 17 residues. CDR1 is MGHRA and CDR2 is YSYEKL in the germline V gene. V was cut by 5 bases and J by 0 bases, with 17 bases left in between.

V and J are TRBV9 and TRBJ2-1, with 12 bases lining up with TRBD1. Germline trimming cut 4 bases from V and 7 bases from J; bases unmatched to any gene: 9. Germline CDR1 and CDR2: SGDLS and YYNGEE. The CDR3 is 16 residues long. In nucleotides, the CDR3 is TGTGCCAGCAGCCTTGGGACAGGGGGCTATCGGAATGAGCAGTTCTTC. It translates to CASSLGTGGYRNEQFF.

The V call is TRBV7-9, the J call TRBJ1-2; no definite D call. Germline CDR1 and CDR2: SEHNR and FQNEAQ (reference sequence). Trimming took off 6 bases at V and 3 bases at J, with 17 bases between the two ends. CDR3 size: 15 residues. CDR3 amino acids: CASSLSGASHYGYTF. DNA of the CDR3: TGTGCCAGCAGTCTATCAGGCGCCTCCCACTATGGCTACACCTTC.

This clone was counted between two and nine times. The CDR3 coding sequence is TGTGCCAGCAGAAAGGGACTAGAGAAAAACATTCAGTACTTC. It is translated as CASRKGLEKNIQYF. The genes are TRBV7-2 and TRBJ2-4, with TRBD2 matching 8 bases. The germline V gene has CDR1 SGHTA and CDR2 FQGNSA. V trimming: 6 bases; J trimming: 4 bases; junction bases outside the gene matches: 5. The CDR3 covers 14 residues.

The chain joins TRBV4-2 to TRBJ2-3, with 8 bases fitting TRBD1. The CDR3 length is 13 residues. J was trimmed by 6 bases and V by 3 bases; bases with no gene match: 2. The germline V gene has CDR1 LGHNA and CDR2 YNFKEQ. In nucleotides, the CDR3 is TGTGCCAGCAGCCAGGACAGGGATGATACGCAGTATTTT. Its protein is CASSQDRDDTQYF.

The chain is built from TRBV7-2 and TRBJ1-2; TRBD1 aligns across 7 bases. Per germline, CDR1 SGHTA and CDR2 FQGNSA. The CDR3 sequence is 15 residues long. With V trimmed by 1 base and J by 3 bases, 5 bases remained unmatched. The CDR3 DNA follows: TGTGCCAGCAGCTTAGGACAGGGAGCCCACTATGGCTACACCTTC. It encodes CASSLGQGAHYGYTF.

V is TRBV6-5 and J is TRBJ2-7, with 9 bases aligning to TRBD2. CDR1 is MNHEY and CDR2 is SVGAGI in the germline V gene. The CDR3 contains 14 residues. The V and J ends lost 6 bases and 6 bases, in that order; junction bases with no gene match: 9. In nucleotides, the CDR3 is TGTGCCAGCAGATTCCAACTAGCGGGCGGCGAGCAGTACTTC. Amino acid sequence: CASRFQLAGGEQYF.

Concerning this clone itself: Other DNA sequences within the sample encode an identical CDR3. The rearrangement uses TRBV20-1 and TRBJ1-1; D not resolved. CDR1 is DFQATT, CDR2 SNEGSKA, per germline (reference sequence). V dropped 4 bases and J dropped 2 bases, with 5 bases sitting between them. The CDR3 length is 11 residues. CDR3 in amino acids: CSATVNTEAFF. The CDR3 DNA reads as TGCAGTGCTACGGTTAACACTGAAGCTTTCTTT.

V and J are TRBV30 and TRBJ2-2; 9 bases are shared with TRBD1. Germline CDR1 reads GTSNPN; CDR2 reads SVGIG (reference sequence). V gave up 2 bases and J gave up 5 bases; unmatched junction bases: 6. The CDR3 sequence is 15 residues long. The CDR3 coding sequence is TGTGCCTGGAGTCTCTGGACAGGGGTAACCGGGGAGCTGTTTTTT. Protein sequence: CAWSLWTGVTGELFF.